This entry concerns a single T cell receptor (beta chain). The record originates from a study of technical replicates of blood from several donors. Per the germline V gene, CDR1 is SGDLS and CDR2 is YYNGEE. V lost 0 bases and J lost 4, with 7 bases in between. The CDR3 is 13 amino acids. Assay: immunoSEQ multiplex PCR; the TCRdb copy retains only in-frame clones and omits some. The data contain tens of thousands of clones, more than 90% of them singletons. This clonotype originated in a human donor in good health. Source material: T cells isolated from PBMCs. V is TRBV9 and J is TRBJ1-2; no clear D. DNA for the CDR3: TGTGCCAGCAGCGTAGGCGATGCCTATGGCTACACCTTC. This sequence encodes CASSVGDAYGYTF.